The 26 T cell receptor beta chains given below trace back to one sample, sequenced in a study of blood T cell repertoires in COVID-19. Some clones are missing from TCRdb's copy, which holds only in-frame ones; the method was immunoSEQ multiplex PCR. The table includes hundreds of thousands of clones, approximately 91% detected once. Sequencing input: peripheral blood. The receptors were sampled from a man aged 60 to 69 who had recovered from COVID-19.

The chain employs TRBV7-2 and TRBJ2-3; D is possibly TRBD2 (7 bases). The length of the CDR3 is 16 residues. Germline V gene data show CDR1 as SGHTA and CDR2 as FQGNSA. V dropped 3 bases and J dropped 5 bases, with 18 bases sitting between them. As DNA, the CDR3 is TGTGCCAGCAGCTTTATTGGGGGGGGCCGGGGAGATACGCAGTATTTT. Amino acids: CASSFIGGGRGDTQYF.

V gene TRBV6-6 combines with J gene TRBJ1-3; a possible D gene is TRBD1 (6 bases). V was cut by 6 bases and J by 3 bases, with 15 bases left in between. The CDR3 has 15 amino acids. CDR1 is MNHNY and CDR2 is SVGAGI in the germline V gene (reference sequence). The CDR3 nucleotides are TGTGCCAGCAGCCCCAGGGGCATTTATGGAAACACCATATATTTT. Encoded protein: CASSPRGIYGNTIYF.

The chain couples TRBV27 to TRBJ2-1, with 9 bases fitting TRBD1. V was pared by 6 bases and J by 7 bases, with 13 bases of the junction left unmatched. The CDR3 runs 16 residues. Per germline, CDR1 MNHEY and CDR2 SMNVEV (reference sequence). In nucleotides, the CDR3 is TGTGCCAGCAGGTCTGCCGGGACAGGGCCCCGGAATGAGCAGTTCTTC. Protein product: CASRSAGTGPRNEQFF.

The V gene is TRBV7-3, the J gene TRBJ2-1, with 12 bases lining up with TRBD2. The germline V gene has CDR1 SGHTA and CDR2 FQGTGA. The CDR3 sequence is 16 residues long. The V and J ends lost 5 bases and 4 bases, in that order; junction bases with no gene match: 6. CDR3 sequence reads: CASSPSGTSGYNEQFF. As DNA, the CDR3 is TGTGCCAGCAGCCCCAGCGGGACTAGCGGGTACAATGAGCAGTTCTTC. The complete variable domain, with remaining parts taken from reference TRBV7-3 and TRBJ2-1, reads GAGVSQTPSNKVTEKGKYVELRCDPISGHTALYWYRQSLGQGPEFLIYFQGTGAADDSGLPNDRFFAVRPEGSVSTLKIQRTERGDSAVYLCASSPSGTSGYNEQFFGPGTRLTVL.

The chain has TRBV7-9 and TRBJ1-1, with D maybe TRBD1 (5 bases). V shed 0 bases and J shed 7 bases, with 12 bases lying between them. CDR1 and CDR2 (germline): SEHNR, FQNEAQ (reference sequence). The CDR3 has 14 amino acids. DNA for the CDR3: TGTGCCAGCAGCTTAGCGCGGCAGGGAGGTGAAGCTTTCTTT. This gives the protein CASSLARQGGEAFF.

J is TRBJ2-5 and V is TRBV20-1, with TRBD1 matching over 9 bases. This CDR3 region has 12 residues. Germline trimming cut 3 bases from V and 5 bases from J; bases unmatched to any gene: 1. Germline-derived CDR1 and CDR2 are DFQATT and SNEGSKA (reference sequence). CDR3 protein: CSASDRGETQYF. CDR3 DNA: TGCAGTGCTAGTGACAGGGGGGAGACCCAGTACTTC.

The chain joins TRBV4-3 to TRBJ1-2; D ambiguous. The CDR3 sequence is 14 residues long. Trimming cost V 0 bases and J 0 bases, with 5 bases left between them. Germline V CDR1 and CDR2: LGHNA, YSLEER. DNA of the CDR3: TGCGCCAGCAGCCAAGATCGGTCTAACTATGGCTACACCTTC. This translates into CASSQDRSNYGYTF.

The chain has TRBV29-1 and TRBJ2-7; TRBD1 matches 8 bases. Per the germline V gene, CDR1 is SQVTM and CDR2 is ANQGSEA. This CDR3 spans 11 amino acids. V was pared by 7 bases and J by 5 bases, with 4 bases of the junction left unmatched. CDR3 protein: CSARTGNEQYF. CDR3 in DNA: TGCAGCGCTAGGACAGGGAACGAGCAGTACTTC.

The rearrangement joins TRBV5-8 to TRBJ2-2; no firm D call. Trimming removed 1 base from V and 6 bases from J, with 7 bases in between. CDR3 length: 13 amino acids. The germline gives CDR1 SGHTS, CDR2 YDEGEE. The CDR3 bases are TGTGCCAGCAGCTTGTGGTCGGCCGGGGAGCTGTTTTTT. Translating gives CASSLWSAGELFF.

The chain is built from TRBV5-1 and TRBJ1-1; weak D call: TRBD1 (5 bases). Germline CDR1 SGHRS, CDR2 YFSETQ. Trimming cost V 7 bases and J 3 bases, with 19 bases left between them. This CDR3 is built from 15 residues. The chain's CDR3 is CASRAIKKGDTEAFF. As DNA, the CDR3 is TGCGCCAGCCGAGCCATAAAAAAAGGGGACACTGAAGCTTTCTTT.

This chain joins TRBV5-4 and TRBJ2-5, with TRBD1 matching 8 bases. Germline CDR1 is SGHNT and CDR2 is YYREEE (reference sequence). The ends lost 4 bases at V and 5 bases at J; junction bases unmatched: 1. The CDR3 loop spans 12 amino acids. The CDR3 region is CASSGTGETQYF. CDR3 in DNA: TGTGCCAGCAGCGGGACAGGCGAGACCCAGTACTTC.

This chain uses TRBV3-1 (or the pseudogene TRBV3-2) with TRBJ2-5; TRBD2 matches at 7 bases. The CDR3 has 15 amino acids. The germline CDR1 and CDR2 sequences are LGHDT and YNNKEL (reference sequence). V lost 5 bases and J lost 5; bases outside the gene matches: 11. CDR3 residues: CASSLRLAIAETQYF. Here the CDR3 DNA reads TGTGCCAGCAGCTTAAGACTAGCTATAGCGGAGACCCAGTACTTC.

This chain joins TRBV27 and TRBJ1-2; 7 nucleotides agree with TRBD1. Germline lookup yields CDR1 MNHEY and CDR2 SMNVEV (reference sequence). CDR3 length: 16 residues. V was clipped by 5 bases and J by 0 bases; unmatched bases: 9. The CDR3 loop is CASSLRTGSANYGYTF. The DNA of the CDR3 is TGTGCCAGCAGTCTCCGGACAGGCTCGGCTAACTATGGCTACACCTTC.

The gene calls are TRBV30 and TRBJ2-5; the D gene is possibly TRBD1 (6 bases). Germline-derived CDR1 and CDR2 are GTSNPN and SVGIG (reference sequence). Trimming took 1 base from V and 4 from J, leaving 10 bases between them. The CDR3 covers 13 residues. The CDR3: CAWSGGLLETQYF. CDR3 in DNA: TGTGCCTGGAGTGGGGGGCTCCTAGAGACCCAGTACTTC.

The V gene is TRBV19, the J gene TRBJ1-2; perhaps TRBD1 as D (6 bases). The germline CDR1 and CDR2 sequences are LNHDA and SQIVND (reference sequence). This CDR3 region has 13 residues. The V and J ends lost 5 bases and 8 bases respectively, with 15 bases between them. Here the CDR3 reads CASSPQGRAGYTF. CDR3 coding DNA: TGTGCCAGTAGTCCCCAGGGGAGGGCCGGCTACACCTTC.

The chain couples TRBV4-1 to TRBJ2-3; D is perhaps TRBD2 (6 bases). V lost 5 bases and J 2 bases, leaving 14 bases between the germline ends. CDR1 MGHRA and CDR2 YSYEKL come from the germline V gene. The CDR3 consists of 15 residues. The CDR3 protein is CASSSQGTLTDTQYF. The CDR3, as DNA: TGCGCCAGCAGCTCCCAAGGGACTCTCACAGATACGCAGTATTTT.

The V gene is TRBV7-2, the J gene TRBJ2-7; 8 bases agree with TRBD1. This CDR3 comprises 15 residues. CDR1 is SGHTA, CDR2 FQGNSA, per germline. J lost 0 bases, V lost 1 base, and 2 bases had no gene match. CDR3 in amino acids: CASSLGTGYSYEQYF. CDR3 sequence (DNA): TGTGCCAGCAGCTTAGGGACAGGGTACTCCTACGAGCAGTACTTC.

This rearrangement joins TRBV5-1 to TRBJ2-3; no firm D call. In germline, CDR1 is SGHRS, CDR2 YFSETQ. The CDR3 is made up of 14 amino acids. V was shortened by 4 bases and J by 1 base, with 10 bases between the two germline ends. Written as DNA, the CDR3 is TGCGCCAGCAGCCCCCCCCTAGGCACAGATACGCAGTATTTT. Translating gives CASSPPLGTDTQYF.

This rearrangement joins TRBV28 to TRBJ2-7; 9 nucleotides agree with TRBD2. From germline, CDR1 is MDHEN and CDR2 SYDVKM. Losses at the gene ends were 6 bases for V and 5 bases for J; bases not matched to a gene: 17. This CDR3 comprises 17 residues. The CDR3 DNA reads TGTGCCAGCAGCTGGGCCCCGGAGGCGGGAGGGCACCACGAGCAGTACTTC. As protein: CASSWAPEAGGHHEQYF. The whole variable domain, remainder taken from reference TRBV28 and TRBJ2-7, is DVKVTQSSRYLVKRTGEKVFLECVQDMDHENMFWYRQDPGLGLRLIYFSYDVKMKEKGDIPEGYSVSREKKERFSLILESASTNQTSMYLCASSWAPEAGGHHEQYFGPGTRLTVT.

The chain links TRBV6-5 to TRBJ1-5; D perhaps matches TRBD1 (5 bases). CDR1 and CDR2 (germline): MNHEY, SVGAGI. V was shortened by 7 bases and J by 4 bases, with 11 bases between the two germline ends. This CDR3 is 13 amino acids long. Written as DNA, the CDR3 is TGTGCCAGCAATCAGGGATCGAATCAGCCCCAGCATTTT. Residues: CASNQGSNQPQHF.

Notes on this clone: One end of the junction is discordant with germline, which a read error may explain. This chain joins TRBV9 and TRBJ2-1, with 7 bases fitting TRBD1. The germline gives CDR1 SGDLS, CDR2 YYNGEE. This CDR3 is built from 15 residues. In nucleotides, the CDR3 is TGTGCCAGCAGCGTAGCGGGACAGTCCTTCAATGAGCAGTTCTTC. This gives the protein CASSVAGQSFNEQFF.

The sample holds one count of this clone. This chain uses TRBV21-1 with TRBJ2-5; the tabulated D call, TRBD2, remains unverified against the DNA. TRBV21-1 has pseudogene status. This CDR3 spans 19 amino acids. The CDR3: CASSELGAGEVRIEETQYF. The DNA for the CDR3 is TGTGCCAGCAGCGAGCTGGGGGCGGGAGAGGTCCGGATCGAAGAGACCCAGTACTTC.

The count of this clone is one. The J gene is TRBJ2-3, the V gene TRBV30, with 9 bases lining up with TRBD2. The junction had 4 bases not matched to a gene; V was cut back by 3 bases and J by 3 bases. There are 14 residues in the CDR3. Germline V gene sequence: CDR1 GTSNPN, CDR2 SVGIG (reference sequence). The CDR3 loop reads CAWRIAGATDTQYF. The CDR3 coding sequence is TGTGCCTGGAGAATAGCGGGAGCGACAGATACGCAGTATTTT.

The V and J genes are TRBV6-1 and TRBJ1-3, with D possibly being TRBD1 (6 bases). Per the germline V gene, CDR1 is MNHNS and CDR2 is SASEGT. With 6 bases removed from V and 4 bases from J, the gap between germline ends came to 19 bases. This CDR3 is 16 amino acids long. The CDR3 loop is CASREREGQLGNTIYF. The CDR3 DNA follows: TGTGCCAGCAGAGAAAGAGAAGGACAGCTGGGAAACACCATATATTTT.

This chain joins TRBV5-1 and TRBJ1-1; no clear D gene. Germline assignment: CDR1 SGHRS and CDR2 YFSETQ. Trimming took off 3 bases at V and 5 bases at J, with 17 bases between the two ends. The CDR3 has 15 residues. This chain's CDR3 is CASSSLDPGATEAFF. The CDR3 region has the DNA TGCGCCAGCAGCTCGTTAGACCCTGGAGCAACTGAAGCTTTCTTT.

The chain is built from TRBV10-3 and TRBJ2-2; TRBD2 agrees at 8 bases. The CDR3 is 16 residues long. V lost 3 bases, J lost 1 base, and 4 bases stayed unmatched. Germline-derived CDR1 and CDR2 are ENHRY and SYGVKD. Here the CDR3 DNA reads TGTGCCATCAGTGATGTGAGCGGGAGGAACACCGGGGAGCTGTTTTTT. Protein product: CAISDVSGRNTGELFF.